This TCR beta chain is drawn from a study of response to subunit inactivated influenza vaccine. TCRdb itself ran the RT-PCR reads through MiXCR, one entry per CDR3 protein. The sample consists of about 540,000 distinct CDR3 sequences, roughly 25% of them appearing once. This clonotype showed up just a few times. CDR1 is MNHEY, CDR2 SMNVEV, per germline (reference sequence). J gave up 7 bases and V 5 bases, and 17 bases lay outside the gene matches. This CDR3 region has 18 residues. The same sample was also used in a study of T cells expressing NK-cell markers. Per that paper: As the method of synthesis, 5'RACE template switching with UMIs yielded TCR beta cDNA. According to the study, TCR beta repertoires originated from sorted CD3+CD56+NKG2C+, CD3+CD56+NKG2C- and CD3+CD56-NKG2C+ T cells. Among eight sequenced donors, seven carried HCMV seropositivity while one was seronegative. Among the experiments, several used an anti-gamma-delta TCR antibody to restrict sorting to alpha-beta TCR T cells. Dominance of the CD3+CD56-NKG2C+ fraction by these clonotypes also held in a few donors.

Sequencing used CD4+ T cells sorted from PBMCs, obtained 11 to 12 days after vaccination. The receptor comes from a middle-aged man who received an inactivated influenza vaccine. V usage is TRBV27 and J usage is TRBJ2-7, with 13 bases fitting TRBD2. Here the CDR3 reads CASSLYPSTSGGALEQYF. The CDR3 DNA reads TGTGCCAGCAGTCTCTACCCTTCCACTAGCGGGGGGGCCCTGGAGCAGTACTTC.